The entry that follows covers one T cell receptor beta chain sequence. Its cognate antigen has yet to be identified. Per-nucleotide qualities are absent, and no much larger clonotype sits a single base away. The sample's time point, from its label and the paper: baseline before first vaccination. The vaccinee samples were drawn from two UK trials, COV001 and COV002, one of which was a single-blind randomized controlled phase 2/3 trial testing AZD1222 (ChAdOx1 nCoV-19) in healthy adults. Trial participant PBMC samples were collected at day 0 and day 28 after the second dose for TCRbeta chain sequencing. The data were obtained in a study of T cell responses to AZD1222 COVID-19 vaccine (dated by TCRdb to the early 2020s). With regard to the full study: Because spike-specific TCR depth and breadth did not differ between the two schedules, AZD1222 recipients who got a second dose at roughly 4 weeks were pooled with those who got a second dose at roughly 12 weeks. A total of about 250 trial participants underwent TCR sequencing, of whom about 210 had received two doses of AZD1222 and about 25 had received two doses of the MenACWY control vaccine. Enrollment into the trials was organized by age into subgroups of 18-55, 56-69 and 70-plus years, and those subgroups contained approximately 150, 30 and 60 TCR-sequenced participants, respectively.

The study at large found these results: Because no day 14 peak-response samples were available, the repertoires could be characterized only after the peak T cell response. Most participants were white British and females outnumbered males, and the authors suggested that clonal diversity may have been underestimated. Vaccine-associated CD4 TCRs spanned the whole spike protein, with dominant responses in regions 160-218 and 743-854. Epitopes outside the regions mutated in the B.1.351 and B.1.1.7 variants were reportedly recognized by nearly half of the unique spike-specific TCRs. The 56-69-year group was small, and its depth increase did not reach significance, likely because of low power. Conclusions about previously exposed vaccinees were limited because only a handful of AZD1222 recipients were SARS-CoV-2 seropositive at baseline. After two AZD1222 doses, both the breadth and the depth of spike-specific TCRs were significantly higher than at day 0 and than in MenACWY recipients.

The CDR3 regions of human TCRbeta chains were subjected to immunosequencing. As for the original processing: TCRs in the repertoires were compared against a reference library of SARS-CoV-2-specific TCRs that had been generated with the MIRA antigen-specificity platform. Breadth was defined as the fraction of unique TCRs that were SARS-CoV-2-associated. Depth was defined as the fraction of total T cells that were SARS-CoV-2-associated. Using the MIRA data, each spike-specific TCR was mapped to the spike region that the TCR reacts to and placed in a CD4 or CD8 class. Log10-transformed breadth and depth values were compared by one-way ANOVA with Sidak's multiple comparisons tests. TCRdb retrieved this table from immuneACCESS and kept in-frame rearrangements only. Not all clones are present; in checked studies, unresolved V genes account for under half, and no reason is known for the remainder. V, J and clone size derive from that table, while D and trimming were established from the DNA sequence. This sample comprises tens of thousands of clones, 85% of them detected only once. The ten biggest clones cover around an eighth of the sample.

The germline V gene provides CDR1 MDHEN and CDR2 SYDVKM. There are 15 amino acids in the CDR3, from cysteine to phenylalanine inclusive. The CDR3 DNA has 45 bases and is translated from base 1. Trimming removed 7 bases from V and 1 base from J, leaving 13 bases between the germline ends. The specimen was peripheral blood, collected on day 0 of AZD1222 vaccination. This clonotype was obtained from an adult in good health. The rearranged segments are TRBV28 and TRBJ1-4; possibly the D gene is TRBD1, per 6 matching bases. The DNA is TGTGCCAGCACCCAAGCAGGGGTAACTAATGAAAAACTGTTTTTT. It encodes CASTQAGVTNEKLFF. Joined to the reference TRBV28 and TRBJ1-4 proteins, this CDR3 gives the full variable domain: DVKVTQSSRYLVKRTGEKVFLECVQDMDHENMFWYRQDPGLGLRLIYFSYDVKMKEKGDIPEGYSVSREKKERFSLILESASTNQTSMYLCASTQAGVTNEKLFFGSGTQLSVL.